This T cell receptor beta chain was sequenced for a study of T cells after yellow fever vaccination. TCRdb re-called the 5' RACE reads with MiXCR, one entry per CDR3 protein. The sample has about 45,000 distinct CDR3 sequences, 6.5% to 8.5% seen once. About this clonotype: A much larger clone differs by one base, so this may be a read error.

Germline V gene data show CDR1 as KGHDR and CDR2 as SFDVKD. V gave up 6 bases and J gave up 0 bases, with 11 bases separating them. The CDR3 length is 15 residues. The chain joins TRBV24-1 to TRBJ2-1, with unresolved D. The sequencing used CD8+ T cells not binding an NS4B(214-222) dextramer, sorted from PBMCs, collected 45 days after the yellow fever booster vaccination. This receptor was identified in a young man who received the YFV17D yellow fever vaccine. The CDR3, as DNA: TGTGCCACCAGTCGGTGCCCGAGCTCCTACAATGAGCAGTTCTTC. Its translation: CATSRCPSSYNEQFF.